This paragraph reports one T cell receptor (beta chain). Its antigen is still unknown. The data belong to a study of cytomegalovirus exposure and HLA in healthy donors. Study-level results: Analysis performed later found approximately 17,000 TCR beta sequences associated with HLA alleles at 0.05 false discovery rate. Within an earlier analysis, most TCR beta V segments proved productive either about 87% or about 30% of the time. Researchers reportedly found TCR beta sequences accurately predicted most subjects' HLA-A and HLA-B alleles. The authors assumed roughly uniform sequencing depth across donors for presence/absence analyses.

13 Jbeta primers and 60 Vbeta primers were used for the PCR. Generated by immunoSEQ multiplex PCR, the TCRdb table keeps only in-frame clones and is missing some. The repertoire includes 95,000 to 130,000 clones, around 81% of them detected once, and roughly 3.9% sits in the top ten. Sequences were obtained from PBMCs. The origin of this receptor is a woman between 25 and 40 years old in good health and CMV-seronegative.

CDR3 in DNA: TGTGCCAGCAGTTTGGGATACAGGGGGAAGACCCAGTACTTC. Amino acid sequence: CASSLGYRGKTQYF. This chain joins TRBV6-6 and TRBJ2-5; 8 bases are shared with TRBD1. The CDR3 spans 14 residues. Germline V gives CDR1 MNHNY, CDR2 SVGAGI (reference sequence). V lost 4 bases to trimming and J lost 6 bases; unmatched junction nucleotides: 7.